The text below deals with one T cell receptor (beta chain). What it recognizes is unknown. This sample stems from a study of cytomegalovirus exposure and HLA in healthy donors. Study-level results: Fewer N-insertions than the 666-donor mean were reportedly shown by an Asian-associated ancestry cluster in a later analysis. A later analysis linked a missense DCLRE1C variant to TCR beta V- and J-gene trimming. Sequencing likely produced, as an artifact, a cluster of highly shared sequence variants.

Germline loops: CDR1 SEHNR, CDR2 FQNEAQ (reference sequence). This CDR3 has 14 residues. V lost 0 bases and J lost 6, with 11 bases in between. Primers: 60 Vbeta forward and 13 Jbeta reverse. This table comes from immunoSEQ multiplex PCR, and its TCRdb copy is limited to in-frame clones, with some not included. The sample holds approximately 74,000 clones; 60% to 80% are singletons and the top ten take under 9%. Sample: PBMCs. This clonotype originated in a man aged 60 to 69 in good health and CMV-seropositive. The chain is built from TRBV7-9 and TRBJ1-1; D possibly corresponds to TRBD1 (5 bases). The CDR3 sequence: CASSLAIGAAEAFF. CDR3 sequence (DNA): TGTGCCAGCAGCTTAGCGATAGGGGCAGCTGAAGCTTTCTTT.